Sequencing of this T cell receptor (beta chain) was carried out in a study of T cells after yellow fever vaccination. Overall study findings and caveats: Post-booster repertoires contained most primary-vaccination clones again (96% CD4, roughly 90% CD8).

TCRdb called the 5' RACE reads again in MiXCR, with one record for every CDR3 protein. The table lists just under 600,000 distinct CDR3 sequences, 13% of them singletons, with about an eighth in the top ten. This CDR3 is 20 amino acids long. V lost 7 bases to trimming and J lost 4 bases; unmatched junction nucleotides: 17. Germline V gene sequence: CDR1 LNHDA, CDR2 SQIVND (reference sequence). As to this clonotype: Its antigen is currently unknown.

This clonotype was sampled from a man aged 30 to 39 who received the YFV17D yellow fever vaccine. The chain recombines TRBV19 with TRBJ2-2, with TRBD2 identical over 14 bases. The sequencing here drew on PBMCs, taken on the day of the yellow fever booster vaccination. This CDR3 is CASTRWPPGLAGESTGELFF. The CDR3 DNA reads TGTGCCAGTACCCGTTGGCCGCCGGGACTAGCGGGAGAAAGCACCGGGGAGCTGTTTTTT.